This paragraph covers one TCR beta chain sequence. This entry comes from a study of cytomegalovirus exposure and HLA in healthy donors. Trimming at V came to 6 bases and at J to 2 bases, leaving 6 bases not matched to a gene. Germline values: CDR1 WNHNN, CDR2 SYGVQD (reference sequence). The CDR3 spans 15 residues. PCR amplification relied on 60 Vbeta primers (plus 13 Jbeta primers). Generated by immunoSEQ multiplex PCR, the TCRdb table keeps only in-frame clones and is missing some. The table lists 130,000 to 150,000 clones, 75% to 90% of them singletons. The TCR was taken from a woman aged 30 to 39 in good health and CMV-seronegative. The sequenced sample was PBMCs. The gene calls are TRBV10-1 and TRBJ2-2; 7 positions match TRBD1. In nucleotides, the CDR3 is TGCGCCAGCAGGGCCGACAGGGCAAACACCGGGGAGCTGTTTTTT. This sequence encodes CASRADRANTGELFF.